This T cell receptor (beta chain) was captured in a study of CD8 T cells in ankylosing spondylitis. MiXCR was run by TCRdb on the 5' RACE reads, yielding one entry per CDR3 protein. The repertoire holds tens of thousands of distinct CDR3 sequences, with less than 4% as singletons. The CDR3 is made up of 13 amino acids. Deletions cut 0 bases from V and 2 bases from J, with 3 bases between. Germline lookup yields CDR1 SGDLS and CDR2 YYNGEE. This clonotype ranks as medium-sized. The sequence came from a male donor with ankylosing spondylitis or in good health (not recorded which). The V gene is TRBV9, the J gene TRBJ2-1, with D unclear. The material sequenced was blood, either unsorted or a sorted T cell fraction (not recorded which). This CDR3 is CASSVEPYNEQFF. The CDR3 nucleotides read TGTGCCAGCAGCGTAGAACCCTACAATGAGCAGTTCTTC.